Given below is one T cell receptor beta chain in context. Its recognized antigen is unknown. Base quality data are lacking; no much larger clone is found one base away. The trial excluded patients who had a history of autoimmune disease or were on systemic immunosuppression. Peripheral blood for TCR sequencing was collected from all dose cohorts at baseline, on cycle 4 day 1, and on cycle 7 day 1. Samples were obtained from an open-label, multicenter, first-in-human phase I dose-escalation trial of ivuxolimab. Adults with locally advanced or metastatic head and neck squamous cell, hepatocellular, melanoma or renal cell carcinoma were enrolled in the trial. Before TCR sequencing, CD4+ T cells and CD8+ T cells were sorted from peripheral blood as separate populations. Genomic DNA was extracted from sorted cells for sequencing of the TCRbeta CDR3 region. The immunoSEQ Assay was used for sequencing of TCRbeta CDR3 regions. The clones in this table, taken by TCRdb from immuneACCESS, are in-frame only. Not every clone is retained; where verified, under half of the shortfall comes from an unresolved V gene, and the cause of the rest is unknown. Recorded for this sample are around 100,000 clones; around 90% of them occurred a single time. Together, the top ten hold around 0.15% of the sample.

The source of the sample is a study of OX40 agonist ivuxolimab in advanced cancers. A note on the overall study: The costimulatory receptor OX40 (CD134) was targeted by ivuxolimab, a fully human IgG2 agonistic monoclonal antibody. Patients were allowed to have had prior anti-PD-1, anti-PD-L1 or anti-CTLA-4 therapy, and approximately 40% of the dose-escalation patients had been treated with checkpoint inhibitors. Of the approximately 54 dose-escalation patients, hepatocellular carcinoma was present in about 19, melanoma in around 15, renal cell carcinoma in 9 and head and neck cancer in 9. The monotherapy dose-escalation portion (N of about 50 patients) of the phase I ivuxolimab trial is reported in the paper. Intravenous ivuxolimab was administered to patients every 2 weeks at six dose levels: 0.01, 0.1, 0.3, 1.5, 3 and 10 mg/kg. Partial responses occurred in three dose-escalation patients: two with cutaneous melanoma and one with hepatocellular carcinoma. Peripheral TCRbeta sequencing aimed to test whether ivuxolimab altered TCR sequence diversity and caused clonal T-cell expansion. The dose-escalation cohort was over 70% male with a mean age of roughly 62 years, ranging from 23 to 79. General study outcomes and caveats: In the 0.1-3.0 mg/kg groups, partial responders were among the patients with the lowest normalized peripheral clonal expansion, particularly in CD8+ T cells. At doses of 0.1 to 3.0 mg/kg, clonal expansion of both CD4+ and CD8+ blood T cells was observed from baseline to week 6. Low levels of normalized T-cell clonal expansion were also seen in some patients who did not respond. Which antigens the clonally expanded peripheral T cells were specific for was not determined. After ivuxolimab, CD8+ T cells had more expanded clones than CD4+ T cells on average.

The germline V gene yields SGDLS for CDR1 and YYNGEE for CDR2. V is pruned by 3 bases and J by 5 bases, leaving 13 bases of the junction without a gene match. From its cysteine to its phenylalanine, the CDR3 spans 16 amino acids. The retained sequence is limited to the CDR3, 48 bases, with the frame set at the first base. This TCR came from an adult with an advanced solid tumor such as melanoma, head and neck, liver or kidney cancer. The sequence links TRBV9 to TRBJ2-7; 8 central nucleotides agree with TRBD1. The material was CD4+ or CD8+ T cells sorted from blood, obtained in a trial of the OX40 agonist ivuxolimab. The base sequence is TGTGCCAGCAGCGCATACCTCAGGGGGCTCTCGGACGAGCAGTACTTC. Translated, it gives CASSAYLRGLSDEQYF.